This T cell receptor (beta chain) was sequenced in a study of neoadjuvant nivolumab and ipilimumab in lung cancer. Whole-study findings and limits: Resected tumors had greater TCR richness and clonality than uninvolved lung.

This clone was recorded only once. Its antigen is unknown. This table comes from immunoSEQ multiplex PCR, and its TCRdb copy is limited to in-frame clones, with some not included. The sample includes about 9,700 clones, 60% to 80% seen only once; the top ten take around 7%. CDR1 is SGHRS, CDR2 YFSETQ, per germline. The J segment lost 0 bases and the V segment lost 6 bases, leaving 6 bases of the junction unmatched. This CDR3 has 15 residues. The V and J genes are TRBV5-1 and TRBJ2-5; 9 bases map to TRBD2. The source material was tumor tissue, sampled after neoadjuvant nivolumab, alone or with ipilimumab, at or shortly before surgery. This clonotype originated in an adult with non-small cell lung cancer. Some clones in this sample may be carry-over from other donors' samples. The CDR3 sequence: CASTLAGYYQETQYF. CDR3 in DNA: TGCGCCAGCACCCTAGCGGGGTACTACCAAGAGACCCAGTACTTC.